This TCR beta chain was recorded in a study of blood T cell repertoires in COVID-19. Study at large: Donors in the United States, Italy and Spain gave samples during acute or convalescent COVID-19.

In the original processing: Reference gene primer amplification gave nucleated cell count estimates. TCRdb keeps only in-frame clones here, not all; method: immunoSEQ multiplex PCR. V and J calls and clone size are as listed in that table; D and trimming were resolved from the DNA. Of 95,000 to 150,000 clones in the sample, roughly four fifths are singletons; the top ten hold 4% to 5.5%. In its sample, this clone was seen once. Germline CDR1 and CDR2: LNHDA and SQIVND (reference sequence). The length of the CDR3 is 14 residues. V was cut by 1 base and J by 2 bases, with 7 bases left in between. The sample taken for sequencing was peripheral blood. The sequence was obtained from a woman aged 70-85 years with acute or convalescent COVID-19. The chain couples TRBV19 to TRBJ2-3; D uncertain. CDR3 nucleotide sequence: TGTGCCAGTAGTATAGGGGCGATCACAGATACGCAGTATTTT. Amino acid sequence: CASSIGAITDTQYF.